Listed below are T cell receptor beta chains from one sample, sequenced in a study of T cell responses to AZD1222 COVID-19 vaccine. Data came from immunoSEQ multiplex PCR; TCRdb stores just in-frame clones and leaves some out. The sample has some 120,000 clones; 93% are singletons. The input for sequencing was peripheral blood, taken on day 0 of AZD1222 vaccination. Receptors were obtained from an adult in good health. The CDR3 runs from the conserved cysteine through the conserved F or W. Fields, in order: CDR3 protein, CDR3 DNA, D gene, clone size, V gene, CDR3 length, J gene. D genes are given only for firm matches. Clone size is not always given. Where it is, it says once, few, many or a class for expanded clones.

CDR3aa: CATRTGFESGQPQHF
CDR3nt: TGTGCCACACGGACAGGGTTCGAGTCGGGTCAGCCCCAGCATTTT
d_gene: TRBD1
abundance: NA
v_gene: TRBV6-6
len: 15
j_gene: TRBJ1-5

CDR3aa: CAISELGRIGMGYTF
CDR3nt: TGTGCCATCAGTGAGTTGGGCAGGATAGGCATGGGCTACACCTTC
d_gene: NA
abundance: NA
v_gene: TRBV10-3
len: 15
j_gene: TRBJ1-2

CDR3aa: CASRAGGHTDTQYF
CDR3nt: TGTGCCAGCAGGGCGGGGGGACACACAGATACGCAGTATTTT
d_gene: TRBD2
abundance: NA
v_gene: TRBV6-5
len: 14
j_gene: TRBJ2-3

CDR3aa: CASSLEGYEQYF
CDR3nt: TGCGCCAGCAGCTTGGAGGGATACGAGCAGTACTTC
d_gene: NA
abundance: NA
v_gene: TRBV5-1
len: 12
j_gene: TRBJ2-7

CDR3aa: CASSATDRGGDTDTQYF
CDR3nt: TGTGCCAGCAGCGCAACGGACAGGGGTGGGGACACAGATACGCAGTATTTT
d_gene: TRBD1
abundance: once
v_gene: TRBV11-2
len: 17
j_gene: TRBJ2-3

CDR3aa: CASSVPGGTEAFF
CDR3nt: TGTGCCAGCTCCGTCCCGGGGGGCACTGAAGCTTTCTTT
d_gene: NA
abundance: NA
v_gene: TRBV18
len: 13
j_gene: TRBJ1-1

CDR3aa: CASSPARDSTDTQYF
CDR3nt: TGTGCCAGCTCACCGGCCAGGGACTCTACAGATACGCAGTATTTT
d_gene: NA
abundance: NA
v_gene: TRBV18
len: 15
j_gene: TRBJ2-3

CDR3aa: CATSETALISPLHF
CDR3nt: TGTGCCACCTCGGAGACAGCTCTTATCTCACCCCTCCACTTT
d_gene: NA
abundance: NA
v_gene: TRBV6-5
len: 14
j_gene: TRBJ1-6

CDR3aa: CAGGQANTEAFF
CDR3nt: TGTGCCGGAGGACAGGCGAACACTGAAGCTTTCTTT
d_gene: TRBD1
abundance: NA
v_gene: TRBV2
len: 12
j_gene: TRBJ1-1

CDR3aa: CASTPFAGSYEQYF
CDR3nt: TGTGCCAGCACCCCTTTTGCAGGGTCTTACGAGCAGTACTTC
d_gene: NA
abundance: NA
v_gene: TRBV6-5
len: 14
j_gene: TRBJ2-7